The entry below describes one TCR beta chain. The data derive from a study of blood T cell repertoires in COVID-19. Study information: Sources were T cells, B-cell-depleted T cells, or PBMCs; the material itself was cDNA or gDNA.

The J segment lost 3 bases and the V segment lost 0 bases, leaving 5 bases of the junction unmatched. Germline CDR1 is MDHEN and CDR2 is SYDVKM. The CDR3 has 16 residues. In the original workflow: Amplified reference gene primers provided the basis for estimating nucleated cell counts. The protocol was immunoSEQ multiplex PCR, while the TCRdb copy is restricted to in-frame clones and leaves out a portion. Clone size and the V and J calls come from that table; the DNA yielded D and trimming. In the table there are 150,000 to 200,000 clones, approximately 89% of which are singletons. The clonotype originates from a man between 65 and 85 years old with acute or convalescent COVID-19. Sequenced sample: peripheral blood. This chain joins TRBV28 and TRBJ2-3, with 8 bases lining up with TRBD2. The CDR3 DNA sequence: TGTGCCAGCAGTTTATGGGGGACGGGGGGGACAGATACGCAGTATTTT. Translating it yields CASSLWGTGGTDTQYF.